These T cell receptor beta chains were read from a single sample in a study of T cells after yellow fever vaccination. TCRdb re-derived calls from the 5' RACE reads in MiXCR, one entry per CDR3 protein. This sample has more than 300,000 distinct CDR3 sequences, with around 10% found just once. The specimen was CD4+ T cells sorted from PBMCs, collected 45 days after the yellow fever booster vaccination. Receptors were obtained from a man between 18 and 35 years old who received the YFV17D yellow fever vaccine. The CDR3 runs from the conserved cysteine through the conserved F or W. D genes are given only for firm matches. Clone sizes are given selectively: once, few, many, or a class where the clone is expanded.

d_gene	abundance	v_gene	j_gene	CDR3nt	CDR3aa
NA	NA	TRBV4-3	TRBJ1-3	TGCGCCAGCAGCCACGGGCAGCGTTTCTCTGGAAACACCATATATTTT	CASSHGQRFSGNTIYF
TRBD1	few	TRBV7-2	TRBJ2-7	TGTGCCAGCAGCTTGAACAGGGGCTACGAGCAGTACTTC	CASSLNRGYEQYF
TRBD1	few	TRBV7-9	TRBJ1-2	TGTGCCAGCAGCTTTACAGGGGGAGGAAACTATGGCTACACCTTC	CASSFTGGGNYGYTF
NA	few	TRBV19	TRBJ1-2	TGTGCCAACTTACTCTATGGCTACACCTTC	CANLLYGYTF
NA	NA	TRBV4-3	TRBJ2-3	TGCGCCAGCAGCCATAGGGCTCCAGATACGCAGTATTTT	CASSHRAPDTQYF
NA	few	TRBV5-1	TRBJ2-3	TGCGCCAGCAGCTTCTTGTCAGGTACTAGCACAGATACGCAGTATTTT	CASSFLSGTSTDTQYF
NA	NA	TRBV20-1	TRBJ1-6	TGCAGTGCGAAGAGGGCCCTCCGGATTAATTCACCCCTCCACTTT	CSAKRALRINSPLHF
TRBD2	few	TRBV29-1	TRBJ2-5	TGCAGCGTTGAAGATGGGAGGGGAGGAGTGGGAGAGACCCAGTACTTC	CSVEDGRGGVGETQYF
TRBD1	few	TRBV2	TRBJ2-2	TGTGCCAGCAGGGACAGGGTGTTGAACACCGGGGAGCTGTTTTTT	CASRDRVLNTGELFF
TRBD2	few	TRBV15	TRBJ2-1	TGTGCCACCAGCAGCCCTAGACCGGGACTATTTTACAATGAGCAGTTCTTC	CATSSPRPGLFYNEQFF
NA	many	TRBV28	TRBJ2-3	TGTGCCAGCACCTTGAATCGGGATACGCAGTATTTT	CASTLNRDTQYF
TRBD1	NA	TRBV19	TRBJ1-1	TGTGCCAGTAGTATTGCCAGGGGGTACACTGAAGCTTTCTTT	CASSIARGYTEAFF
TRBD1	NA	TRBV7-9	TRBJ2-1	TGTGCCAGCAGCCGATGGACAGGGGCCTCCTACAATGAGCAGTTCTTC	CASSRWTGASYNEQFF
TRBD2	NA	TRBV5-1	TRBJ2-3	TGCGCCAGCAGCTCGGGGACTACTCGCACAGATACGCAGTATTTT	CASSSGTTRTDTQYF
TRBD2	NA	TRBV5-1	TRBJ2-3	TGCGCCAGCAGCTTTAGCGGGGGGCCTCACACAGATACGCAGTATTTT	CASSFSGGPHTDTQYF
TRBD1	NA	TRBV12-5	TRBJ1-5	TGTGCTAGTGGTTTGGCTCGTGACAGGGAGGCTTGGCCCCAGCATTTT	CASGLARDREAWPQHF
TRBD1	NA	TRBV20-1	TRBJ1-6	TGCAGTGCGGAGCAGGGGGCCGATTCACCCCTCCACTTT	CSAEQGADSPLHF
NA	NA	TRBV29-1	TRBJ2-3	TGCAGCGTTGAAGATGCGGGGCGGGGCCTCACAGATACGCAGTATTTT	CSVEDAGRGLTDTQYF
NA	NA	TRBV10-3	TRBJ1-4	TGTGCCATCAGTGACCCGACAGCCTCCAATGAAAAACTGTTTTTT	CAISDPTASNEKLFF